This T cell receptor (beta chain) derives from a study of tumor-infiltrating lymphocytes in primary liver carcinoma. Alongside blood RNA obtained from unsorted whole blood, germline DNA was also extracted. Peripheral blood, around 4 milliliters, was collected prior to surgery. Synthesis of TCR beta cDNA was carried out from 500 ng total RNA with a constant-region primer. Researchers made the TCR beta libraries by running three nested multiplex PCR rounds with slightly modified ARM-PCR. For approximately 9 cycles apiece, the opening two PCR rounds ran with TRBV1-TRBV30 forward primers and a C-beta reverse primer. TCRdb redid the calling of the multiplex PCR reads with MiXCR, one entry per CDR3 protein. The sample includes around 330,000 distinct CDR3 sequences, about three fifths of them seen just once. The CDR3 loop spans 15 amino acids. CDR1 and CDR2 from the germline V gene are MNHEY and SVGEGT. V shed 6 bases, J shed 7 bases, and the junction held 10 bases outside the gene matches.

The clonotype comes from a woman aged 25 to 45 with primary liver carcinoma and hepatitis B virus infection. The sequenced sample consisted of peripheral blood. This chain joins TRBV6-2 or TRBV6-3 and TRBJ2-1; TRBD2 matches 9 bases. The CDR3 loop is CASRAGGPSKNEQFF. The CDR3 DNA reads TGTGCCAGCAGGGCGGGAGGGCCTTCGAAGAATGAGCAGTTCTTC.